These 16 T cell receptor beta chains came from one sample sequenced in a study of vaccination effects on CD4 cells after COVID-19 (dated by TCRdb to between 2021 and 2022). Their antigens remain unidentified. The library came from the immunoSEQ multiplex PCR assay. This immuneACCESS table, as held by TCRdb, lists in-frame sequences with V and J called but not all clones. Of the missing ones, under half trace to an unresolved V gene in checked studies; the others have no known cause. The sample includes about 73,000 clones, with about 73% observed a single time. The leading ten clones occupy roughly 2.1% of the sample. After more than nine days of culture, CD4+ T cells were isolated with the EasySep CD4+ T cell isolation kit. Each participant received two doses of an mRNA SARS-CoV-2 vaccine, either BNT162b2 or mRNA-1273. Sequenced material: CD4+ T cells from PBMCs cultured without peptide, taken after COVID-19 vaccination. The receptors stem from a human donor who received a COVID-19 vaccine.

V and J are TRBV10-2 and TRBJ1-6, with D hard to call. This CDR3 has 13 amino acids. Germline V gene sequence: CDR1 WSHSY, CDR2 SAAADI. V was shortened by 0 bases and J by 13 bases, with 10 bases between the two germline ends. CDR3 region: CASSESGFAPLHF. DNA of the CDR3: TGCGCCAGCAGTGAGTCAGGGTTTGCCCCCCTCCACTTT.

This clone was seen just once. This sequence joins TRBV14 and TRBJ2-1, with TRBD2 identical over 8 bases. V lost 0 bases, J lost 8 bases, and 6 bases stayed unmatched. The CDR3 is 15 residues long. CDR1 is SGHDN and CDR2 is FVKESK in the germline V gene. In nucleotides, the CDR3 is TGTGCCAGCAGCCAAGATCGGGGGGGCTGGGATGAGCAGTTCTTC. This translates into CASSQDRGGWDEQFF.

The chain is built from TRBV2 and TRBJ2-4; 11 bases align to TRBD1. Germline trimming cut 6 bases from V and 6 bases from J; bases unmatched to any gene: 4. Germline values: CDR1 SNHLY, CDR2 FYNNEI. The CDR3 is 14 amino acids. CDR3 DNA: TGTGCCAGCAGCCCCGGGACAGGGGGAAACATTCAGTACTTC. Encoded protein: CASSPGTGGNIQYF.

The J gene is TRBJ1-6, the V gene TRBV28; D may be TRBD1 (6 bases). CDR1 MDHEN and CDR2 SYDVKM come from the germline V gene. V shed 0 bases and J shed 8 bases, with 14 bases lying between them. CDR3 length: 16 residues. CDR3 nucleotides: TGTGCCAGCAGTTTATGGGGCCAGGGGCTTGATTCACCCCTCCACTTT. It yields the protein CASSLWGQGLDSPLHF.

The CDR3 DNA is TGTGCCAGCAGTTTATGGGGGACAGATAATTCACCCCTCCACTTT. This gives the protein CASSLWGTDNSPLHF. The rearrangement joins TRBV27 to TRBJ1-6; 7 bases are shared with TRBD1. Germline lookup yields CDR1 MNHEY and CDR2 SMNVEV (reference sequence). Unmatched junction bases numbered 2, after V lost 1 base and J lost 5 bases. The length of the CDR3 is 15 residues.

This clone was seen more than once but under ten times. The CDR3 DNA follows: TGTGCCAGCGCGACGGGTGAAAAACTGTTTTTT. The encoded protein is CASATGEKLFF. V and J are TRBV6-5 and TRBJ1-4; unclear D gene. This CDR3 comprises 11 residues. V lost 8 bases to trimming and J lost 7 bases, with 8 bases between them. CDR1 and CDR2 from the germline V gene are MNHEY and SVGAGI.

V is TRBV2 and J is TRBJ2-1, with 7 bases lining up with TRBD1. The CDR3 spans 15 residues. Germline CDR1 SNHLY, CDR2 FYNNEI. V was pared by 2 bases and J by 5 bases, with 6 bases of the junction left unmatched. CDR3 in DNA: TGTGCCAGCAGTGAAAGCAGGGGGAATAACAATGAGCAGTTCTTC. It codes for CASSESRGNNNEQFF.

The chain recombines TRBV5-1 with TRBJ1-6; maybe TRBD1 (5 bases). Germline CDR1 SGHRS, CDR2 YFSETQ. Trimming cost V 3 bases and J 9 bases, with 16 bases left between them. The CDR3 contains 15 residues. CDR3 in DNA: TGCGCCAGCAGCTCCGACAGTCTCACGTCTTCACCCCTCCACTTT. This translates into CASSSDSLTSSPLHF.

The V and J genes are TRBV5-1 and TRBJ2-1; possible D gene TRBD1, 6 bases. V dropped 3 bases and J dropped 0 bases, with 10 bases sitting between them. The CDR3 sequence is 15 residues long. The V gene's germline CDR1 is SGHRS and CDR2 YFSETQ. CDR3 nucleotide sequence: TGCGCCAGCAGCTATGACAGGAGCTCCTACAATGAGCAGTTCTTC. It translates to CASSYDRSSYNEQFF.

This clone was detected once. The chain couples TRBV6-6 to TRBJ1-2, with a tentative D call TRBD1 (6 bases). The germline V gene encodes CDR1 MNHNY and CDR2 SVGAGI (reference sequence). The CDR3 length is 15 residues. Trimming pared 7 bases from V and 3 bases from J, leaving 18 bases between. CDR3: CASTSVRGGYYGYTF. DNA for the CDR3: TGTGCCAGCACTTCCGTTCGGGGGGGCTACTATGGCTACACCTTC.

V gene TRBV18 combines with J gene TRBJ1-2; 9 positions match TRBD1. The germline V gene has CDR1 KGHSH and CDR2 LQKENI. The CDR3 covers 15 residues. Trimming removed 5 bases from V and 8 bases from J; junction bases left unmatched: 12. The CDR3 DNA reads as TGTGCCAGCTCAGACGGACAGGGGACGATGGAGGGCTACACCTTC. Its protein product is CASSDGQGTMEGYTF.

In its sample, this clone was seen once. As DNA, the CDR3 is TGCGCCAGCAGCCAGTCGGGACATATACAAGAGACCCAGTACTTC. The encoded protein is CASSQSGHIQETQYF. This chain uses TRBV4-3 with TRBJ2-5; perhaps TRBD1 as D (6 bases). Between the trimmed V and J ends, which lost 3 bases and 2 bases, there was a span of 13 bases. CDR3 size: 15 residues. Germline V gene sequence: CDR1 LGHNA, CDR2 YSLEER.

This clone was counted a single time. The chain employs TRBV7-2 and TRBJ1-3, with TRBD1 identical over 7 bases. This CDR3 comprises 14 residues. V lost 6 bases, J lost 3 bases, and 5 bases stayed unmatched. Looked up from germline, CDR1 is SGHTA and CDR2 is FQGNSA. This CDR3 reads CASRRTGVGNTIYF. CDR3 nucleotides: TGTGCCAGCAGACGTACAGGGGTTGGAAACACCATATATTTT.

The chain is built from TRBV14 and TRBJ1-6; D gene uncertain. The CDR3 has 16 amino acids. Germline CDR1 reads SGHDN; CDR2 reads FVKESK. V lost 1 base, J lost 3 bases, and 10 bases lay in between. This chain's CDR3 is CASSQGGPRYNSPLHF. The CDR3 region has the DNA TGTGCCAGCAGCCAAGGAGGACCGCGCTATAATTCACCCCTCCACTTT. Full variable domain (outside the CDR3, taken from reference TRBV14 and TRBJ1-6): EAGVTQFPSHSVIEKGQTVTLRCDPISGHDNLYWYRRVMGKEIKFLLHFVKESKQDESGMPNNRFLAERTGGTYSTLKVQPAELEDSGVYFCASSQGGPRYNSPLHFGNGTRLTVT.

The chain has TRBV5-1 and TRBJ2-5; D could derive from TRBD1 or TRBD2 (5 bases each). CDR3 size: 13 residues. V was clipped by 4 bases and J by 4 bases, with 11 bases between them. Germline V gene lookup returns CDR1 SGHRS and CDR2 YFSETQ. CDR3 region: CASSLGTGETQYF. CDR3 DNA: TGCGCCAGCAGCCTAGGGACCGGAGAGACCCAGTACTTC.

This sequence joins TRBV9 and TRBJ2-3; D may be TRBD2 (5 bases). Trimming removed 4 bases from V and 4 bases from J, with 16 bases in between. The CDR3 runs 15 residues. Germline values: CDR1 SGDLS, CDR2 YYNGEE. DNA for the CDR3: TGTGCCAGCAGCTCCCGGGGTCCCCTCCCAGATACGCAGTATTTT. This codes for CASSSRGPLPDTQYF.